The next 27 T cell receptor beta chains were all read from a single sample in a study of T cell responses to AZD1222 COVID-19 vaccine. Only in-frame clones appear in the TCRdb table, and some are missing; sequencing was by immunoSEQ multiplex PCR. The data contain 200,000 or so clones, almost 90% of them singletons. Sample: peripheral blood, taken on day 0 of AZD1222 vaccination. Receptors originate from an adult in good health.

For the CDR3, the DNA is TGCAGTGCTAGGCAGGACTATGGCTACACCTTC. Amino acids: CSARQDYGYTF. This chain connects TRBV20-1 to TRBJ1-2, with unresolved D. The CDR3 is 11 residues long. V was trimmed by 3 bases and J by 3 bases, leaving 5 bases between them. Germline-derived CDR1 and CDR2 are DFQATT and SNEGSKA (reference sequence).

The gene calls are TRBV30 and TRBJ2-7, with D unclear. Deletions cut 1 base from V and 2 bases from J, with 6 bases between. This CDR3 contains 12 residues. Germline CDR1 is GTSNPN and CDR2 is SVGIG (reference sequence). The CDR3, as DNA: TGTGCCTGGAGTGCCAGTGCCTACGAGCAGTACTTC. Protein sequence: CAWSASAYEQYF.

The chain has TRBV2 and TRBJ1-1; possible D gene TRBD1, 6 bases. This CDR3 is 15 amino acids long. The germline V and J ends were trimmed by 4 bases and 5 bases, with 17 bases remaining between them. Germline CDR1 is SNHLY and CDR2 is FYNNEI. The CDR3 DNA reads TGTGCCAGCAGTGGATACAGGGTAGAAGATACTGAAGCTTTCTTT. This sequence encodes CASSGYRVEDTEAFF.

The gene calls are TRBV10-3 and TRBJ2-7; 11 bases line up with TRBD1. This CDR3 is 15 amino acids long. Losses at the gene ends were 4 bases for V and 2 bases for J; bases not matched to a gene: 4. The germline gives CDR1 ENHRY, CDR2 SYGVKD. The CDR3 DNA reads as TGTGCCATCAGTGCCCCGGGACAGGGGGCCTACGAGCAGTACTTC. It translates to CAISAPGQGAYEQYF.

V gene TRBV13 combines with J gene TRBJ2-7; 7 positions match TRBD2. V gave up 8 bases and J gave up 5 bases; unmatched junction bases: 15. CDR1 PRHDT and CDR2 FYEKMQ come from the germline V gene (reference sequence). This CDR3 has 15 amino acids. CDR3 sequence (DNA): TGTGCCAGCCAGCCCTCGACAGCGGGGTCCAACGAGCAGTACTTC. Its translation is CASQPSTAGSNEQYF.

The chain carries TRBV7-7 and TRBJ2-5; weak D call: TRBD2 (7 bases). Per germline, CDR1 SSHAT and CDR2 FNYEAQ (reference sequence). With 2 bases removed from V and 2 bases from J, the gap between germline ends came to 15 bases. The length of the CDR3 is 16 residues. This CDR3 reads CASSLNVGGQQETQYF. For the CDR3, the DNA is TGTGCCAGCAGCTTAAATGTGGGGGGGCAACAAGAGACCCAGTACTTC. The whole variable domain, filled in from reference TRBV7-7 and TRBJ2-5, reads GAGVSQSPRYKVTKRGQDVTLRCDPISSHATLYWYQQALGQGPEFLTYFNYEAQPDKSGLPSDRFSAERPEGSISTLTIQRTEQRDSAMYRCASSLNVGGQQETQYFGPGTRLLVL.

The chain couples TRBV27 to TRBJ1-3, with D unclear. The V gene's germline CDR1 is MNHEY and CDR2 SMNVEV (reference sequence). CDR3 size: 14 residues. The V and J ends lost 3 bases and 2 bases respectively, with 8 bases between them. The CDR3 sequence is CASSFRGTGNTIYF. The CDR3 DNA follows: TGTGCCAGCAGTTTCCGGGGTACTGGAAACACCATATATTTT.

V gene TRBV6-5 combines with J gene TRBJ1-1; no definite D call. Germline CDR1 reads MNHEY; CDR2 reads SVGAGI. Between the trimmed V and J ends, which lost 7 bases and 2 bases, there was a span of 11 bases. This CDR3 contains 13 residues. The CDR3 DNA reads TGTGCCAGCACCCCCCTAAGCAACACTGAAGCTTTCTTT. It encodes CASTPLSNTEAFF.

The chain recombines TRBV28 with TRBJ2-2, with 11 bases aligning to TRBD2. The germline V gene encodes CDR1 MDHEN and CDR2 SYDVKM. The V and J ends lost 6 bases and 6 bases, in that order; junction bases with no gene match: 15. The CDR3 length is 18 residues. Here the CDR3 DNA reads TGTGCCAGCAGCCATGTGGCTAGCGGGGGGCCGGTGTCCGGGGAGCTGTTTTTT. The encoded protein is CASSHVASGGPVSGELFF.

The chain combines TRBV10-3 with TRBJ2-3; D is possibly TRBD2 (6 bases). CDR1 and CDR2 (germline): ENHRY, SYGVKD. This CDR3 is built from 18 residues. The V end lost 0 bases, the J end lost 2 bases, and 18 bases lay between the germline ends. CDR3 in amino acids: CAISESVGGSGITDTQYF. The CDR3 DNA follows: TGTGCCATCAGTGAGTCGGTGGGAGGTAGCGGCATCACAGATACGCAGTATTTT.

The chain is built from TRBV7-2 and TRBJ1-2, with D possibly TRBD1 on 5 matching bases. Germline loops: CDR1 SGHTA, CDR2 FQGNSA. Trimming pared 0 bases from V and 4 bases from J, leaving 12 bases between. The CDR3 contains 15 residues. CDR3 DNA: TGTGCCAGCAGCTTAGCCCTTGCAGGGACCTATGGCTACACCTTC. Protein sequence: CASSLALAGTYGYTF.

This clone was recorded once. J is TRBJ1-1 and V is TRBV5-4; TRBD1 aligns across 8 bases. The CDR3 has 14 residues. V dropped 3 bases and J dropped 0; count of bases not matched to a gene: 1. CDR1 SGHNT and CDR2 YYREEE come from the germline V gene (reference sequence). For the CDR3, the DNA is TGTGCCAGCAGCTCGGACAGGGTGAACACTGAAGCTTTCTTT. It encodes CASSSDRVNTEAFF.

This clone has more than one count but fewer than ten. J is TRBJ2-7 and V is TRBV20-1, with D possibly TRBD2 on 5 matching bases. Germline V CDR1 and CDR2: DFQATT, SNEGSKA (reference sequence). Trimming took off 3 bases at V and 2 bases at J, with 11 bases between the two ends. CDR3 size: 13 residues. The CDR3 DNA reads as TGCAGTGCTAGTCCAACTAGGCCCTACGAGCAGTACTTC. Its translation: CSASPTRPYEQYF.

The genes are TRBV18 and TRBJ2-7; 12 positions agree with TRBD1. The germline CDR1 and CDR2 sequences are KGHSH and LQKENI. This CDR3 has 19 amino acids. Germline trimming cut 3 bases from V and 2 bases from J; bases unmatched to any gene: 14. The CDR3 reads CASSPWDRGPENLPYEQYF. CDR3 coding DNA: TGTGCCAGCTCACCCTGGGACAGGGGGCCTGAGAATCTTCCCTACGAGCAGTACTTC.

J is TRBJ2-2 and V is TRBV11-2, with TRBD2 matching over 7 bases. The CDR3 is 16 amino acids. The ends lost 3 bases at V and 2 bases at J; junction bases unmatched: 6. Germline lookup yields CDR1 SGHAT and CDR2 FQNNGV. DNA of the CDR3: TGTGCCAGCAGCTTTTCGGCTAGCGGAAACACCGGGGAGCTGTTTTTT. It specifies CASSFSASGNTGELFF.

Only one count was recorded for this clone. The CDR3 here is CASSYSTGKNYYGYTF. The CDR3 DNA reads TGTGCCAGCAGTTACTCGACAGGGAAAAATTACTATGGCTACACCTTC. V is TRBV6-5 and J is TRBJ1-2, with 7 bases lining up with TRBD1. Germline CDR1 MNHEY, CDR2 SVGAGI. There are 16 residues in the CDR3. Trimming cost V 0 bases and J 3 bases; bases outside gene matches: 7.

This chain connects TRBV11-1 to TRBJ2-2, with no clear D. The length of the CDR3 is 12 residues. Germline CDR1 reads SGHAT; CDR2 reads FQDESV (reference sequence). V lost 4 bases to trimming and J lost 3 bases, with 3 bases between them. The CDR3, as DNA: TGTGCCAGCAGCTCGGACACCGGGGAGCTGTTTTTT. Residues: CASSSDTGELFF.

The chain couples TRBV4-1 to TRBJ1-2; weak D call: TRBD1 (6 bases). Germline assignment: CDR1 MGHRA and CDR2 YSYEKL. The length of the CDR3 is 16 residues. The V gene lost 0 bases and the J gene lost 3 bases, with 14 bases spanning the gap. For the CDR3, the DNA is TGCGCCAGCAGCCAAGATTATAGGGGGGATTACTATGGCTACACCTTC. Translating it yields CASSQDYRGDYYGYTF.

The chain employs TRBV6-5 and TRBJ2-5, with 7 bases identical to TRBD1. This CDR3 spans 14 amino acids. Germline loops: CDR1 MNHEY, CDR2 SVGAGI. Germline trimming cut 4 bases from V and 2 bases from J; bases unmatched to any gene: 4. The CDR3 is CASSSQGQQETQYF. The CDR3 bases are TGTGCCAGCAGTTCTCAGGGACAGCAAGAGACCCAGTACTTC.

The chain links TRBV12-5 to TRBJ2-3; perhaps TRBD2 as D (5 bases). Trimming pared 6 bases from V and 2 bases from J, leaving 12 bases between. Looked up from germline, CDR1 is LGHNT and CDR2 is FRNRAP. This CDR3 is built from 14 residues. The DNA of the CDR3 is TGTGCTAGTGGCCCCGAGCGGCCCACAGATACGCAGTATTTT. Translating it yields CASGPERPTDTQYF.

The chain recombines TRBV6-5 with TRBJ2-7; a possible D gene is TRBD1 (6 bases). CDR3 length: 13 amino acids. The germline V and J ends were trimmed by 10 bases and 2 bases, with 15 bases remaining between them. Germline values: CDR1 MNHEY, CDR2 SVGAGI. The CDR3 is CATRQGSPYEQYF. The CDR3 DNA sequence: TGTGCCACCAGGCAGGGGAGCCCCTACGAGCAGTACTTC.

Regarding this clone: Other DNA sequences within the sample encode an identical CDR3. The V call is TRBV27, the J call TRBJ2-7; D uncertain. The CDR3 extends over 13 amino acids. Germline V gene lookup returns CDR1 MNHEY and CDR2 SMNVEV (reference sequence). V was cut by 3 bases and J by 0 bases, with 6 bases left in between. The CDR3 nucleotides read TGTGCCAGCAGTTTGCCGGGCTCCTACGAGCAGTACTTC. Its protein product is CASSLPGSYEQYF.

This clone was picked up one time. This rearrangement joins TRBV4-3 to TRBJ1-4; a weak D match, TRBD1 (6 bases). Germline CDR1 and CDR2: LGHNA and YSLEER. Trimming stripped 0 bases from V and 8 bases from J, with 16 bases between. The CDR3 sequence is 16 residues long. DNA for the CDR3: TGCGCCAGCAGCCAAGATCGCGCGGGGGCACGGGAAAAACTGTTTTTT. It codes for CASSQDRAGAREKLFF.

V usage is TRBV4-1 and J usage is TRBJ2-3, with 7 bases lining up with TRBD2. V shed 4 bases and J 4 bases; nucleotides not matched to a gene: 8. The CDR3 is 15 residues long. CDR1 MGHRA and CDR2 YSYEKL come from the germline V gene. Written as DNA, the CDR3 is TGCGCCAGCAGCCCTACTAGCGAGAAATCAGATACGCAGTATTTT. This encodes CASSPTSEKSDTQYF.

The rearrangement links TRBV10-2 to TRBJ1-2, with 7 bases fitting TRBD1. Germline CDR1 is WSHSY and CDR2 is SAAADI. J gave up 0 bases and V 6 bases, and 7 bases lay outside the gene matches. There are 15 residues in the CDR3. The CDR3 DNA is TGCGCCAGCAGCGAACTTGACAGGGCTAACTATGGCTACACCTTC. This translates into CASSELDRANYGYTF.

V is TRBV11-2 and J is TRBJ2-7; 7 nucleotides align to TRBD2. CDR1 SGHAT and CDR2 FQNNGV come from the germline V gene. The CDR3 sequence is 16 residues long. With V trimmed by 3 bases and J by 5 bases, 13 bases remained unmatched. CDR3 residues: CASSFAGRARSDEQYF. Here the CDR3 DNA reads TGTGCCAGCAGCTTCGCAGGGAGGGCGCGGTCGGACGAGCAGTACTTC. Full variable domain (rest looked up from reference TRBV11-2 and TRBJ2-7): EAGVAQSPRYKIIEKRQSVAFWCNPISGHATLYWYQQILGQGPKLLIQFQNNGVVDDSQLPKDRFSAERLKGVDSTLKIQPAKLEDSAVYLCASSFAGRARSDEQYFGPGTRLTVT.

This clone occurred once. The chain has TRBV3-1 (or the pseudogene TRBV3-2) and TRBJ1-1; D is ambiguous. The CDR3 has 13 amino acids. V was shortened by 7 bases and J by 1 base, with 10 bases between the two germline ends. Germline lookup yields CDR1 LGHDT and CDR2 YNNKEL (reference sequence). The CDR3: CASTRQANTEAFF. The CDR3 DNA follows: TGTGCCAGCACCCGGCAGGCGAACACTGAAGCTTTCTTT.